This T cell receptor beta chain was recorded in a study of blood T cell repertoires in COVID-19. CDR1 KGHDR and CDR2 SFDVKD come from the germline V gene. The CDR3 has 13 amino acids. Trimming at V came to 4 bases and at J to 10 bases, leaving 4 bases not matched to a gene. Sequenced by immunoSEQ multiplex PCR; TCRdb stores in-frame clones only, minus some. The table records more than 250,000 clones, about 90% of them present only once. The source is a woman aged 45-59 years with COVID-19, enrolled during active disease. Sequencing was carried out using peripheral blood. V gene TRBV24-1 combines with J gene TRBJ2-1; 9 nucleotides align to TRBD2. The CDR3 protein is CATSDFLAGEQFF. The CDR3 DNA is TGTGCCACCAGTGACTTCCTAGCGGGAGAGCAGTTCTTC.